Sequencing of this T cell receptor beta chain was carried out in a study of radiotherapy plus CTLA-4 blockade in lung cancer. Turning to the study itself: Objective responses arose in roughly 18% of patients, and under 40% experienced disease control. Findings of the study overall: Early blood T cell clone dynamics reportedly forecast response best, with interferon-beta. After radiotherapy and ipilimumab, tumor-derived clones expanded in peripheral blood.

TCRdb's copy holds only in-frame clones and misses some; the assay was immunoSEQ multiplex PCR. Of roughly 110,000 clones listed, about 83% are singletons. With ipilimumab providing CTLA-4 blockade, focal radiation was administered to patients who had chemo-refractory metastatic non-small-cell lung cancer. This clone was counted only a few times. Antigen specificity is unknown. The germline V gene has CDR1 SGHAT and CDR2 FQNNGV. Trimming cost V 4 bases and J 7 bases; bases outside gene matches: 9. The CDR3 consists of 16 residues. The TCR comes from a human donor with non-small cell lung cancer that progressed on radiotherapy plus ipilimumab. Some clones in this sample may be carry-over from other donors' samples. The chain links TRBV11-2 to TRBJ2-1; 11 positions agree with TRBD2. The source material was peripheral blood, sampled from a patient treated with radiotherapy plus ipilimumab. CDR3 DNA: TGTGCCAGCAGCTCGTTAGCGGGGGGGGTAGTGAATGAGCAGTTCTTC. Its protein is CASSSLAGGVVNEQFF. The full variable domain, rest sourced from reference TRBV11-2 and TRBJ2-1, is EAGVAQSPRYKIIEKRQSVAFWCNPISGHATLYWYQQILGQGPKLLIQFQNNGVVDDSQLPKDRFSAERLKGVDSTLKIQPAKLEDSAVYLCASSSLAGGVVNEQFFGPGTRLTVL.